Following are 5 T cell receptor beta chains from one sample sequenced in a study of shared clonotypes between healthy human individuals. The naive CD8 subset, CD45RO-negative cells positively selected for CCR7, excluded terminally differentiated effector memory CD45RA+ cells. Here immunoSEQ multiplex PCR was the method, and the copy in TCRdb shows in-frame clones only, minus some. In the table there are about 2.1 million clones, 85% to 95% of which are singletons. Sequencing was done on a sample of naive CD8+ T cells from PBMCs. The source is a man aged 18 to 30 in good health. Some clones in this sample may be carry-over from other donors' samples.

The CDR3 coding sequence is TGTGCCAGTAGTATAAGTGCCAGGTCGAACACTGAAGCTTTCTTT. Translating it yields CASSISARSNTEAFF. The V gene is TRBV19, the J gene TRBJ1-1; D call uncertain. The CDR3 contains 15 residues. Germline CDR1 LNHDA, CDR2 SQIVND (reference sequence). V dropped 2 bases and J dropped 1 base, with 11 bases sitting between them. The variable domain in full, with the rest retrieved from reference TRBV19 and TRBJ1-1, is DGGITQSPKYLFRKEGQNVTLSCEQNLNHDAMYWYRQDPGQGLRLIYYSQIVNDFQKGDIAEGYSVSREKKESFPLTVTSAQKNPTAFYLCASSISARSNTEAFFGQGTRLTVV.

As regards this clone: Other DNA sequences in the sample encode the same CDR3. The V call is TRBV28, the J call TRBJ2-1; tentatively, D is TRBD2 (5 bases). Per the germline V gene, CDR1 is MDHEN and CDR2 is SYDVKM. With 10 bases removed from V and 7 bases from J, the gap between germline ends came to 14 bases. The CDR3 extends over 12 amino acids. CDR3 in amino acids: CATGPGNNEQFF. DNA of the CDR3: TGTGCCACCGGTCCGGGAAATAATGAGCAGTTCTTC.

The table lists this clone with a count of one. The DNA of the CDR3 is TGTGCCAGTAGTATCGGCGGGAGCAATTACGAGCAGTACTTC. Its protein is CASSIGGSNYEQYF. The chain combines TRBV19 with TRBJ2-7, with 7 bases identical to TRBD2. The germline gives CDR1 LNHDA, CDR2 SQIVND (reference sequence). The CDR3 spans 14 residues. Losses at the gene ends were 3 bases for V and 4 bases for J; bases not matched to a gene: 6.

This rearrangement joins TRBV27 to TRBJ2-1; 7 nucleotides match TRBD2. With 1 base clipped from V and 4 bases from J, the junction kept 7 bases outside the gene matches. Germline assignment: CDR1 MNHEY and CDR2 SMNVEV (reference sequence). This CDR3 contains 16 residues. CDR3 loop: CASSLWAGVSYNEQFF. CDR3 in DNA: TGTGCCAGCAGTTTATGGGCGGGAGTGTCTTACAATGAGCAGTTCTTC.

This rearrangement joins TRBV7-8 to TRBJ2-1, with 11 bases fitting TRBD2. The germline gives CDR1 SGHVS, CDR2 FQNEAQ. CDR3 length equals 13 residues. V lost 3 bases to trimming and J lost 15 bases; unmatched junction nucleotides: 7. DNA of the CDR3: TGTGCCAGCAGCTTGGGACTAGCGGCTGATGCGTTCTTC. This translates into CASSLGLAADAFF.